These T cell receptor beta chains were read from a single sample in a study of cytomegalovirus exposure and HLA in healthy donors. TCRdb's table, derived via immunoSEQ multiplex PCR, lists solely in-frame clones and lacks some. The repertoire table contains about 96,000 clones. The source material was PBMCs. These receptors all stem from a woman younger than 45 in good health and CMV-seronegative. Both conserved end residues are part of each CDR3. The D gene is left open where the match is weak.

v_gene,d_gene,j_gene,CDR3nt,CDR3aa
TRBV10-2,NA,TRBJ2-1,TGCGCCAGCAGTGAGTCGTGGGTAGGGGTGAATGAGCAGTTCTTC,CASSESWVGVNEQFF
TRBV15,NA,TRBJ1-5,TGTGCCACCAGCAGAGACAGGCTCCACGATCAGCCCCAGCATTTT,CATSRDRLHDQPQHF
TRBV7-9,TRBD1,TRBJ2-7,TGTGCCAGCAGCGACGGGGACAGGGGATCCTACGAGCAGTACTTC,CASSDGDRGSYEQYF
TRBV28,NA,TRBJ1-5,TGTGCCAGCAGTTTATACCAGGGTAGAAATAGCAATCAGCCCCAGCATTTT,CASSLYQGRNSNQPQHF
TRBV28,NA,TRBJ1-4,TGTGCCAGCAGTTTCTATAATGAAAAACTGTTTTTT,CASSFYNEKLFF
TRBV11-2,TRBD1,TRBJ2-3,TGTGCCAGCAGCTTAAGGGGGCTCAGTAGTACAGATACGCAGTATTTT,CASSLRGLSSTDTQYF
TRBV6-6,TRBD2,TRBJ2-7,TGTGCCAGCAGAACCATTCGGGGGGGCCTCGAGCAGTACTTC,CASRTIRGGLEQYF
TRBV19,NA,TRBJ1-4,TGTGCCAGTAGAGGCAGGATAAATGAAAAACTGTTTTTT,CASRGRINEKLFF
TRBV4-2,NA,TRBJ2-3,TGTGCCAGCAGCCTTCAACTAGTTCTGGATACGCAGTATTTT,CASSLQLVLDTQYF
TRBV27,TRBD1,TRBJ2-6,TGTGCCAGCAGTTCTGACAGGGTATCTGGGGCCAACGTCCTGACTTTC,CASSSDRVSGANVLTF
TRBV5-1,NA,TRBJ2-7,TGCGCCAGCAGCTTGGGAGGGGGTTTCTCCTACGAGCAGTACTTC,CASSLGGGFSYEQYF
TRBV28,NA,TRBJ1-4,TGTGCCAGCAGTTTATCAGGGGTTGGTGAAAAACTGTTTTTT,CASSLSGVGEKLFF